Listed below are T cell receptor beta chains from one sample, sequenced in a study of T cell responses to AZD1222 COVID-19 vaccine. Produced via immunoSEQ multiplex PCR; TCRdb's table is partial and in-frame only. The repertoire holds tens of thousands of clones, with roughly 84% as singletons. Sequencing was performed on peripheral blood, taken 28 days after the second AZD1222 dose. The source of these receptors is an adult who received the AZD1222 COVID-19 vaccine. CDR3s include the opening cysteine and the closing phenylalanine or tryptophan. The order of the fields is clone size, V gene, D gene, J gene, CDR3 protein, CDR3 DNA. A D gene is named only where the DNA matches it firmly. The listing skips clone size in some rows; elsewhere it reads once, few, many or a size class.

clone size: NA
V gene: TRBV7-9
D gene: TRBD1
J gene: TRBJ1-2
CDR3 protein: CASSAGTGSGYGYTF
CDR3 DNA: TGTGCCAGCAGCGCCGGGACAGGGTCGGGCTATGGCTACACCTTC

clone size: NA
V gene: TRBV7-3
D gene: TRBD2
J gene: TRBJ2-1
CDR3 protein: CASSAYGLGTNNEQFF
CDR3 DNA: TGTGCCAGCAGCGCATACGGGTTGGGGACTAACAATGAGCAGTTCTTC

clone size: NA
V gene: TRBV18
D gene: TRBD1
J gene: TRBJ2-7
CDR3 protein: CASSPSPGTAQYF
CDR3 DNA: TGTGCCAGCTCACCATCCCCCGGGACAGCTCAGTACTTC

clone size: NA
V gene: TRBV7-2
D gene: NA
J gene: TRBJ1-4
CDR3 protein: CASSLDSSEKLFF
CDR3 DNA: TGTGCCAGCAGCTTAGATAGTAGTGAAAAACTGTTTTTT

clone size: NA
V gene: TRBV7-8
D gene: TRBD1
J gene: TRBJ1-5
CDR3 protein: CASSLAQAGGQPQHF
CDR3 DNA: TGTGCCAGCAGCTTAGCTCAGGCAGGGGGCCAGCCCCAGCATTTT

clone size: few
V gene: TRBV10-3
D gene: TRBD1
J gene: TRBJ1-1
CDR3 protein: CAISQGALTTEAFF
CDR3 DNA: TGTGCCATCAGTCAGGGGGCCCTTACTACTGAAGCTTTCTTT

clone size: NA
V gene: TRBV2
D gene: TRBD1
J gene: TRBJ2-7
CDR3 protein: CASRADRGATEQYF
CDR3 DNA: TGTGCCAGCAGGGCCGACAGGGGCGCGACCGAGCAGTACTTC

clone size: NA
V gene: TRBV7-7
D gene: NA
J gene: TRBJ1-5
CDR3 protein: CASKQEGNQPQHF
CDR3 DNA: TGTGCCAGCAAACAGGAAGGCAATCAGCCCCAGCATTTT

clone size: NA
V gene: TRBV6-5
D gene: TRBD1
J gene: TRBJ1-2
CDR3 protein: CASMASTGANYGYTF
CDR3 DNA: TGTGCCAGCATGGCATCGACAGGGGCGAACTATGGCTACACCTTC

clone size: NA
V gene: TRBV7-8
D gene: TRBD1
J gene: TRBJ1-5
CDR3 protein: CASSLEATGYSNQPQHF
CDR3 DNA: TGTGCCAGCAGCTTAGAAGCGACAGGGTATAGCAATCAGCCCCAGCATTTT

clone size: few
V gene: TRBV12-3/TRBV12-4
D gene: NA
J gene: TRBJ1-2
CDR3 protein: CASSQQVEGYTF
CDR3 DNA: TGTGCCAGCAGTCAACAGGTGGAAGGCTACACCTTC

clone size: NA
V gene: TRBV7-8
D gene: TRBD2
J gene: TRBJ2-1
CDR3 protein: CASSLFRGGLNEQFF
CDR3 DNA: TGTGCCAGCAGCTTATTTCGGGGGGGACTCAATGAGCAGTTCTTC

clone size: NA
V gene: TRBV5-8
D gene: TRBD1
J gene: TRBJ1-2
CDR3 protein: CASSPWTGGLRGYTF
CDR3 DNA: TGTGCCAGCAGCCCCTGGACAGGGGGTTTAAGGGGCTACACCTTC

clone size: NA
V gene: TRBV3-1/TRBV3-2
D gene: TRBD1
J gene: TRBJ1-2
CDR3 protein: CASSHRTGDGYTF
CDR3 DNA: TGTGCCAGCAGCCACCGGACAGGGGACGGCTACACCTTC

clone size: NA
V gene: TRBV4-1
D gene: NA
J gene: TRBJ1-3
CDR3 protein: CASSQPTGSGNTIYF
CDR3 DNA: TGCGCCAGCAGCCAACCCACAGGGTCGGGAAACACCATATATTTT

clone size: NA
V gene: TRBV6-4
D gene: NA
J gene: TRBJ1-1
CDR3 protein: CASSQSLGGTEAFF
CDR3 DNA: TGTGCCAGCAGTCAGTCCCTGGGTGGCACTGAAGCTTTCTTT

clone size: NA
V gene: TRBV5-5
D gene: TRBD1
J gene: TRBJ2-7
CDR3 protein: CASSFRTGGSPYEQYF
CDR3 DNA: TGTGCCAGCAGCTTCCGGACAGGGGGCTCCCCGTACGAGCAGTACTTC

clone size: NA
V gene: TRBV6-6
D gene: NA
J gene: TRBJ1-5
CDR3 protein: CASARDLTQPQHF
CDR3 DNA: TGTGCCAGCGCTCGGGATCTCACTCAGCCCCAGCATTTT

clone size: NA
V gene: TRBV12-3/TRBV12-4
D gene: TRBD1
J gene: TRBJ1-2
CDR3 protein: CASSTRQGGGYTF
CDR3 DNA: TGTGCCAGCAGTACTAGACAGGGGGGTGGCTACACCTTC

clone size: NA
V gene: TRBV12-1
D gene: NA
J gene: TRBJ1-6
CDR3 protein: CASSFEIGTRPDYNSPLHF
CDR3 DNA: TGTGCCAGCAGCTTCGAAATAGGGACAAGGCCTGATTATAATTCACCCCTCCACTTT

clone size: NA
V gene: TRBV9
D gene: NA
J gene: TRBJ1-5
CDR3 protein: CASSERWELQPQHF
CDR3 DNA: TGTGCCAGCAGCGAAAGATGGGAGTTACAGCCCCAGCATTTT

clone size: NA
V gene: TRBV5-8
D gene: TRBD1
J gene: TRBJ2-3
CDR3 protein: CASSPQGQGTDTQYF
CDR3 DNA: TGTGCCAGCAGCCCCCAGGGACAGGGCACAGATACGCAGTATTTT

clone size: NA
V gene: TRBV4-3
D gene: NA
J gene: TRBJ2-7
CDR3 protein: CASSQEAANTYEQYF
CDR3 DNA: TGCGCCAGCAGCCAAGAGGCCGCGAACACCTACGAGCAGTACTTC

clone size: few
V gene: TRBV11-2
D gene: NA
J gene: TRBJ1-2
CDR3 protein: CASSSSGVRYTF
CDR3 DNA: TGTGCCAGCAGCTCTTCAGGGGTAAGATACACCTTC

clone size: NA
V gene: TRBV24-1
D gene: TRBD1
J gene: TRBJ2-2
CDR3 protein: CATSNPGQGVTGELFF
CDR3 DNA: TGTGCCACCAGCAATCCGGGACAGGGGGTGACCGGGGAGCTGTTTTTT

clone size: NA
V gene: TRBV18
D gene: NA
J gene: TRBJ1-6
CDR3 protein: CASSPLAITTNSPLHF
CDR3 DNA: TGTGCCAGCTCACCCCTCGCCATCACTACTAATTCACCCCTCCACTTT

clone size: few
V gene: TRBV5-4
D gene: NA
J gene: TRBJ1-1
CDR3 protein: CASSFGGVSLSFF
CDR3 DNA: TGTGCCAGCAGCTTCGGGGGCGTCTCTCTATCTTTCTTT

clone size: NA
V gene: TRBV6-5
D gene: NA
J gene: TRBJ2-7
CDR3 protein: CASSRQDPYEQYF
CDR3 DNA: TGTGCCAGCAGCAGACAGGACCCCTACGAGCAGTACTTC

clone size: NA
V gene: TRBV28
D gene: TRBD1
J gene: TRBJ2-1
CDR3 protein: CASSSTSDRGHYNEQFF
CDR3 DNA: TGTGCCAGCAGTTCAACTTCTGACAGGGGACACTACAATGAGCAGTTCTTC

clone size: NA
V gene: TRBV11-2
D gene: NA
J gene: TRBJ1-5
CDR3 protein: CASSLGADQPQHF
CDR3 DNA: TGTGCCAGCAGCTTAGGGGCAGATCAGCCCCAGCATTTT

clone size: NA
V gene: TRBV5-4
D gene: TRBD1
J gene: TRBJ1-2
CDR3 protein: CASSFWTGGTSNYGYTF
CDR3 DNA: TGTGCCAGCAGCTTCTGGACAGGGGGAACGTCTAACTATGGCTACACCTTC

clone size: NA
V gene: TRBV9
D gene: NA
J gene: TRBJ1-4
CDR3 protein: CASSGQVADEKLFF
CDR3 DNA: TGTGCCAGCAGTGGACAAGTCGCGGATGAAAAACTGTTTTTT

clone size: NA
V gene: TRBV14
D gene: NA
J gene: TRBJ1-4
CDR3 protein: CASRRAGVEKLFF
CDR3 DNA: TGTGCCAGCAGGCGGGCAGGCGTTGAAAAACTGTTTTTT

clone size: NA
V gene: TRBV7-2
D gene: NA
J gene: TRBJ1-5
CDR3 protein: CASTQDGHSNQPQHF
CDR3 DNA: TGTGCCAGCACCCAGGACGGGCATAGCAATCAGCCCCAGCATTTT

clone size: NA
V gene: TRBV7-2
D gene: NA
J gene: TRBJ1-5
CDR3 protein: CASSEQTGVYQPQHF
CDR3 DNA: TGTGCCAGCAGCGAGCAAACAGGAGTTTATCAGCCCCAGCATTTT

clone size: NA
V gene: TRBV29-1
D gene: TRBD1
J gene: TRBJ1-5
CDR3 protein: CSVGQGDQPQHF
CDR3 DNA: TGCAGCGTTGGACAGGGTGATCAGCCCCAGCATTTT

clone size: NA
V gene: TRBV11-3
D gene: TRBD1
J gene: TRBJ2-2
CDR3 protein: CASSRGQGAWTGELFF
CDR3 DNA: TGTGCCAGCAGCCGTGGACAGGGGGCGTGGACCGGGGAGCTGTTTTTT

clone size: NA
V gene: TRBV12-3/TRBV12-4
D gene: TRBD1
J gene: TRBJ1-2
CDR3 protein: CASSKTGGSGYTF
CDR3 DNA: TGTGCCAGCAGTAAGACAGGGGGAAGTGGCTACACCTTC

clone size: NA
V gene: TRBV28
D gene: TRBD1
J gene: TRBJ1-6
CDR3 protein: CASSPPGQGNSPLHF
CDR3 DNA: TGTGCCAGCAGTCCCCCCGGACAGGGGAATTCACCCCTCCACTTT

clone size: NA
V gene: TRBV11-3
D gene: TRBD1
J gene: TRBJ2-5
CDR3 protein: CASSLRQGLVETQYF
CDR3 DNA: TGTGCCAGCAGCTTACGACAGGGATTAGTGGAGACCCAGTACTTC

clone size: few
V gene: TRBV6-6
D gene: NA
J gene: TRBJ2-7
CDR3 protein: CASRTLAEQYF
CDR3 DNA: TGTGCCAGCAGGACGCTAGCGGAGCAGTACTTC

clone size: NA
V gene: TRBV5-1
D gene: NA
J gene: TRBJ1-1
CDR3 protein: CASGRRLDTEAFF
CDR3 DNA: TGCGCCAGCGGGAGGCGATTGGACACTGAAGCTTTCTTT

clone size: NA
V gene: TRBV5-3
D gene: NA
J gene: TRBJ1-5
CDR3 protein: CARSYGQPSNQPQHF
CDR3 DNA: TGTGCCAGAAGCTATGGACAGCCTAGCAATCAGCCCCAGCATTTT

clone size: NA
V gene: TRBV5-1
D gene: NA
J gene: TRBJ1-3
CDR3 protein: CASSSGSSLNTIYF
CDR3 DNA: TGCGCCAGCAGCTCTGGCAGCTCATTGAACACCATATATTTT

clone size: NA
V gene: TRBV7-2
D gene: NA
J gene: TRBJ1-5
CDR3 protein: CASSLGGASDQPQHF
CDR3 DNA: TGTGCCAGCAGCTTAGGGGGGGCTTCCGATCAGCCCCAGCATTTT

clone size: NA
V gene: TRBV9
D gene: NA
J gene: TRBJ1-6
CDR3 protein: CASSVALRADNSPLHF
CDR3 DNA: TGTGCCAGCAGCGTAGCGCTCCGAGCCGATAATTCACCCCTCCACTTT

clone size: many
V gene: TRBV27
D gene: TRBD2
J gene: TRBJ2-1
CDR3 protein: CASSFFGGGDVNEQFF
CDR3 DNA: TGTGCCAGCAGTTTTTTCGGCGGGGGGGACGTTAATGAGCAGTTCTTC

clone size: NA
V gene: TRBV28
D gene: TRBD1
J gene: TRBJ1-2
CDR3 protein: CASSSSWGGTDGYTF
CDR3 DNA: TGTGCCAGCAGTTCCTCTTGGGGGGGGACAGATGGCTACACCTTC

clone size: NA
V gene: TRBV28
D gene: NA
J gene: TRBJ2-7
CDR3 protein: CASSATGRTDLSEQYF
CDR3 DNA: TGTGCCAGCAGTGCTACGGGACGGACCGACCTCTCCGAGCAGTACTTC

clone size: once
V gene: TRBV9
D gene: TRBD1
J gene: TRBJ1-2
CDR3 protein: CASTRQGTVWGYTF
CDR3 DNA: TGTGCCAGCACCCGACAGGGGACCGTTTGGGGCTACACCTTC

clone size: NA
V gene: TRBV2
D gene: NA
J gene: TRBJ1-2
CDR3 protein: CAREDGQRAGYTF
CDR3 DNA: TGTGCCAGGGAGGATGGACAGAGGGCTGGCTACACCTTC

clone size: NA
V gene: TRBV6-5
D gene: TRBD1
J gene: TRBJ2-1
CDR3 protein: CASSRQGGYNEQFF
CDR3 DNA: TGTGCCAGCAGCCGACAGGGGGGCTACAATGAGCAGTTCTTC

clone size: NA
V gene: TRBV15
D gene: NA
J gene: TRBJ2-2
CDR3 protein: CATSRGRGAGELFF
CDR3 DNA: TGTGCCACCAGCAGGGGCAGGGGGGCCGGGGAGCTGTTTTTT

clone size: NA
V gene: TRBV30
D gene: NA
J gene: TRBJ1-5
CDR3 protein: CAWSWGTPNQPQHF
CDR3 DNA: TGTGCCTGGAGTTGGGGTACCCCTAATCAGCCCCAGCATTTT

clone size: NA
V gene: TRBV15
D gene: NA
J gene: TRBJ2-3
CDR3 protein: CATSRGLFTDTQYF
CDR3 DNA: TGTGCCACCAGCAGAGGTCTCTTCACAGATACGCAGTATTTT

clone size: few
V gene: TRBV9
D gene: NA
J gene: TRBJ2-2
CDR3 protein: CASSGQGGTGELFF
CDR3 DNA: TGTGCCAGCAGCGGACAGGGAGGCACCGGGGAGCTGTTTTTT

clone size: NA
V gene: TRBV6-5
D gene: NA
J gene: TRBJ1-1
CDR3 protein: CASISYGGNTEAFF
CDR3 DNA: TGTGCCAGCATTTCCTATGGGGGGAACACTGAAGCTTTCTTT

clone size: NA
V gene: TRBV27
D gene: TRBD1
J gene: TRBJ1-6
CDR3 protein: CASSPIDRAYSPLHF
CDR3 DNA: TGTGCCAGCAGTCCAATCGACAGGGCCTATTCACCCCTCCACTTT

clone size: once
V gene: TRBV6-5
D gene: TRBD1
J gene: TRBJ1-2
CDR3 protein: CASSRSGTGTYGYTF
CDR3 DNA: TGTGCCAGCAGTCGTTCCGGGACAGGGACCTATGGCTACACCTTC

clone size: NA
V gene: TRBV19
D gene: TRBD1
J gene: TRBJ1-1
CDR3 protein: CASGTGYTEAFF
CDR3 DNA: TGTGCCAGCGGGACAGGGTACACTGAAGCTTTCTTT